A single sample gave rise to the 16 T cell receptor beta chains below, sequenced in a study of early T cells in non-severe SARS-CoV-2 infection. TCRdb processed the 5' RACE reads anew with MiXCR; each CDR3 protein has one entry. Of some 66,000 distinct CDR3 sequences in the sample, over 8% were seen once. The sequencing sample was made of whole blood. The receptor source for this set is an adult who was a healthcare worker with PCR-confirmed SARS-CoV-2 infection or an uninfected control (not recorded which).

This chain links TRBV7-9 with TRBJ1-2; TRBD1 matches at 7 bases. Losses at the gene ends were 5 bases for V and 7 bases for J; bases not matched to a gene: 10. There are 14 residues in the CDR3. The germline CDR1 and CDR2 sequences are SEHNR and FQNEAQ (reference sequence). The CDR3 is CASSPLQGIGGYTF. The CDR3 DNA reads TGTGCCAGCAGCCCATTACAGGGGATAGGTGGCTACACCTTC.

This clonotype was counted only a few times. The J gene is TRBJ2-7, the V gene TRBV20-1; TRBD1 is a possible D gene (6 bases). Per germline, CDR1 DFQATT and CDR2 SNEGSKA (reference sequence). This CDR3 comprises 12 residues. For the CDR3, the DNA is TGCAGCCCCAGGGGCCCGACCTACGAGCAGTACTTC. Encoded protein: CSPRGPTYEQYF.

The rearrangement uses TRBV7-2 and TRBJ1-2, with 8 positions matching TRBD1. CDR1 is SGHTA and CDR2 is FQGNSA in the germline V gene. The V segment lost 2 bases and the J segment 5 bases; nucleotides outside the gene matches: 10. The length of the CDR3 is 16 residues. CDR3 bases: TGTGCCAGCAGCTTATCTCCGCAGGGGGCGCGTTATGGCTACACCTTC. Translating it yields CASSLSPQGARYGYTF.

This chain links TRBV5-1 with TRBJ2-7, with unresolved D. CDR1 and CDR2 from the germline V gene are SGHRS and YFSETQ. The V end was cut by 0 bases, the J end by 2 bases, with 12 bases between. This CDR3 has 15 amino acids. The CDR3, as DNA: TGCGCCAGCAGCTTGGATACGACGGCGACCTACGAGCAGTACTTC. Its protein product is CASSLDTTATYEQYF.

This clonotype was picked up a small number of times. J is TRBJ2-5 and V is TRBV29-1; D possibly corresponds to TRBD1 (6 bases). This CDR3 contains 13 residues. V was shortened by 7 bases and J by 2 bases, with 14 bases between the two germline ends. From germline, CDR1 is SQVTM and CDR2 ANQGSEA. The CDR3 region is CSAGRTDQETQYF. CDR3 DNA: TGCAGCGCCGGTAGGACAGATCAAGAGACCCAGTACTTC.

This rearrangement joins TRBV20-1 to TRBJ1-2, with D perhaps matching TRBD1 (5 bases). The CDR3 length is 16 residues. CDR1 is DFQATT, CDR2 SNEGSKA, per germline (reference sequence). The ends were cut back, 0 bases at V and 0 bases at J, with 14 bases in the middle. The CDR3 DNA follows: TGCAGTGCTAGAGATTGGGGAGGGGACCCTAACTATGGCTACACCTTC. Translating gives CSARDWGGDPNYGYTF.

The V gene is TRBV15, the J gene TRBJ2-1; TRBD2 agrees at 10 bases. The length of the CDR3 is 17 residues. CDR1 is LNHNV and CDR2 is YYDKDF in the germline V gene (reference sequence). V gave up 1 base and J gave up 6 bases; unmatched junction bases: 9. The CDR3, as DNA: TGTGCCACCAGCAGAGCTACCCGGCTAGCGGGAGTCAATGAGCAGTTCTTC. Translated: CATSRATRLAGVNEQFF.

This clonotype was recorded a few times. The chain couples TRBV5-1 to TRBJ2-1, with D perhaps matching TRBD1 (6 bases). The CDR3 length is 14 residues. V lost 2 bases to trimming and J lost 3 bases, with 9 bases between them. Germline V gene lookup returns CDR1 SGHRS and CDR2 YFSETQ. CDR3 sequence (DNA): TGCGCCAGCAGCTTACAGGGTGGCTACAATGAGCAGTTCTTC. Translated: CASSLQGGYNEQFF.

The chain employs TRBV5-4 and TRBJ2-7, with 9 bases that match TRBD1. The germline V gene encodes CDR1 SGHNT and CDR2 YYREEE (reference sequence). This CDR3 is 14 amino acids long. The junction had 6 bases not matched to a gene; V was cut back by 5 bases and J by 3 bases. The CDR3, as DNA: TGTGCCAGCAGATCTGACAGGGGGAGCTACGAGCAGTACTTC. Translation gives CASRSDRGSYEQYF.

V usage is TRBV2 and J usage is TRBJ2-5; TRBD2 might be the D (5 bases). The V and J ends lost 4 bases and 3 bases respectively, with 18 bases between them. Per germline, CDR1 SNHLY and CDR2 FYNNEI. This CDR3 comprises 16 residues. DNA for the CDR3: TGTGCCAGCAGTGGTCGGGGTTTAACAGCAAAAGAGACCCAGTACTTC. This sequence encodes CASSGRGLTAKETQYF.

This clonotype was recorded many times. For the CDR3, the DNA is TGTGCCAGCAGTTACTCGATAGTACTAGCGGGAGCGGCGACCCAGTACTTC. Translation: CASSYSIVLAGAATQYF. The chain carries TRBV6-5 and TRBJ2-5; 11 bases align to TRBD2. After removal of 0 bases from V and 7 bases from J, the junction contained 10 bases not matched to a gene. The CDR3 consists of 17 residues. Germline V gives CDR1 MNHEY, CDR2 SVGAGI.

The table lists this clonotype with many counts. The chain is built from TRBV20-1 and TRBJ2-7; possible D gene TRBD2, 7 bases. With 0 bases removed from V and 0 bases from J, the gap between germline ends came to 12 bases. Germline CDR1 is DFQATT and CDR2 is SNEGSKA (reference sequence). The CDR3 has 15 residues. CDR3 coding DNA: TGCAGTGCTAGAGATGGGAGGGGGGGCTCCTACGAGCAGTACTTC. It is translated as CSARDGRGGSYEQYF.

The gene calls are TRBV28 and TRBJ2-3; the D gene is possibly TRBD1 (6 bases). The CDR3 has 13 residues. The V gene lost 6 bases and the J gene lost 4 bases, with 11 bases spanning the gap. Germline V lookup: CDR1 MDHEN, CDR2 SYDVKM. The CDR3 region is CASRLTGSDTQYF. The CDR3 DNA is TGTGCCAGCAGGTTGACAGGATCAGATACGCAGTATTTT.

The V call is TRBV9, the J call TRBJ2-3; D is perhaps TRBD2 (6 bases). From germline, CDR1 is SGDLS and CDR2 YYNGEE. The length of the CDR3 is 17 residues. Trimming took 3 bases from V and 2 from J, leaving 19 bases between them. The CDR3 here is CASSERSGDTVTDTQYF. The CDR3 DNA reads TGTGCCAGCAGCGAGAGGTCGGGAGACACCGTCACAGATACGCAGTATTTT. The full variable domain, completed using reference TRBV9 and TRBJ2-3, is DSGVTQTPKHLITATGQRVTLRCSPRSGDLSVYWYQQSLDQGLQFLIQYYNGEERAKGNILERFSAQQFPDLHSELNLSSLELGDSALYFCASSERSGDTVTDTQYFGPGTRLTVL.

This clonotype was observed a few times. The rearrangement uses TRBV4-3 and TRBJ1-2; maybe TRBD1 (5 bases). Germline assignment: CDR1 LGHNA and CDR2 YSLEER. The V and J ends lost 0 bases and 8 bases respectively, with 10 bases between them. This CDR3 region has 13 residues. CDR3: CASSQDVGDGYTF. CDR3 nucleotides: TGCGCCAGCAGCCAAGACGTGGGGGACGGCTACACCTTC.

The CDR3 sequence: CSARDLRRGKYQETQYF. CDR3 coding DNA: TGCAGTGCTAGAGATCTCCGCAGGGGGAAGTACCAAGAGACCCAGTACTTC. The chain is built from TRBV20-1 and TRBJ2-5; 7 bases match TRBD1. The germline CDR1 and CDR2 sequences are DFQATT and SNEGSKA (reference sequence). V trimming: 0 bases; J trimming: 0 bases; junction bases outside the gene matches: 10. The CDR3 totals 17 residues.